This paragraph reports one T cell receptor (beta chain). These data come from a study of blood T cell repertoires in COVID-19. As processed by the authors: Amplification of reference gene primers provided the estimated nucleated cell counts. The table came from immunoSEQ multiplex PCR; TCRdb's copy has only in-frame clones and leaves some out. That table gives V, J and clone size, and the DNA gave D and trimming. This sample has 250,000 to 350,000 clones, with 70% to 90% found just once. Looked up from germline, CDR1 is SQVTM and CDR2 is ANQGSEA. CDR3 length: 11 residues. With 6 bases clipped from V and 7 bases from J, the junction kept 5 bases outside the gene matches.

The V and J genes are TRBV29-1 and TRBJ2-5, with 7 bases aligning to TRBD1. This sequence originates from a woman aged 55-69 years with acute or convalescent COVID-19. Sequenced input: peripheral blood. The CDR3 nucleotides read TGCAGCGTAGACAGGGATCCGACCCAGTACTTC. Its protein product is CSVDRDPTQYF.